This T cell receptor (beta chain) appears in the sequencing data of a study of T cell responses to AZD1222 COVID-19 vaccine. Study-wide results and limits: Most donors were white British, females outnumbered males, and clonal diversity was possibly underestimated. Just 5 to 7 people given AZD1222 tested seropositive at baseline.

Sequencing was performed with immunoSEQ multiplex PCR; in TCRdb, only in-frame clones are kept and a portion is missing. Seen here are roughly 150,000 clones, 91% observed once, and the top ten hold roughly 1.3%. Turning to this clone: Its antigen is not identified.

CDR1 LGHNA and CDR2 YNFKEQ come from the germline V gene. The CDR3 spans 15 residues. Trimming shortened V by 4 bases and J by 4 bases, and 15 bases separated the two germline ends. The sequence came from an adult who received the AZD1222 COVID-19 vaccine. The V call is TRBV4-2, the J call TRBJ2-3, with D possibly being TRBD1 or TRBD2 (6 bases each). Sequences were derived from peripheral blood, sampled 28 days after the second AZD1222 dose. CDR3 sequence: CASSPIRGVPDTQYF. In DNA, the CDR3 is TGTGCCAGCAGCCCCATTAGGGGGGTTCCAGATACGCAGTATTTT.